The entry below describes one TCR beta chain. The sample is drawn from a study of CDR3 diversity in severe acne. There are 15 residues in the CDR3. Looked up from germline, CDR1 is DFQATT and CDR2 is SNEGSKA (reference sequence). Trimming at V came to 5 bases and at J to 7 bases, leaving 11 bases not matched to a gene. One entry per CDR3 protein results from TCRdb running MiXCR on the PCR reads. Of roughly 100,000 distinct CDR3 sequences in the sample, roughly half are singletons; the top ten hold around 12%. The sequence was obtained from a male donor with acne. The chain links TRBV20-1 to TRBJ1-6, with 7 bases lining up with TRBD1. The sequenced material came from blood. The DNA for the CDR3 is TGCAGTGCTCCCTTTTGGGTGACAGGGAATTCACCCCTCCACTTT. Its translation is CSAPFWVTGNSPLHF.